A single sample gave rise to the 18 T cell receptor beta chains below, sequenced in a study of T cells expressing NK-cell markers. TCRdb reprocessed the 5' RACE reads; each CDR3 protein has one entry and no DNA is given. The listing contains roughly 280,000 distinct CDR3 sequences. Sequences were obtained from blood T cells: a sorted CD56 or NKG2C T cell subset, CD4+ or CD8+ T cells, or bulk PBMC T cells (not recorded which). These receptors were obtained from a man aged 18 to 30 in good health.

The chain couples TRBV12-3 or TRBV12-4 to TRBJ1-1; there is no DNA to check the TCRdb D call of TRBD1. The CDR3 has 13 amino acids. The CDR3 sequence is CASSPSDRGRAFF.

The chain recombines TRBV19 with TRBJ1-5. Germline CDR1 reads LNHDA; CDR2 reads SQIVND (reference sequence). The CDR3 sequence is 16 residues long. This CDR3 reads CASSLEGRGPNQPQHF.

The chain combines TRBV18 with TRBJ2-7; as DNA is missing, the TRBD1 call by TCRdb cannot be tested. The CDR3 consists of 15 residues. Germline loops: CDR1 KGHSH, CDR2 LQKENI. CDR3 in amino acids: CASSLRDRGPHEQYF.

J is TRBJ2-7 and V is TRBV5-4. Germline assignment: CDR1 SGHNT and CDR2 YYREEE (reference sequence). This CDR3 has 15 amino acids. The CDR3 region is CASSLGSRSSYEQYF.

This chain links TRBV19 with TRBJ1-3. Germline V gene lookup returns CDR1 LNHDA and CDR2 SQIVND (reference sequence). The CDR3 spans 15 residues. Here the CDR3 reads CASSLGTGFGNTIYF.

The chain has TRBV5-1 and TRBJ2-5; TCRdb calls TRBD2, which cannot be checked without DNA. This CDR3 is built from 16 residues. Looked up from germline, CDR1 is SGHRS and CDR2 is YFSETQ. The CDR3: CASKKLAGEGQETQYF.

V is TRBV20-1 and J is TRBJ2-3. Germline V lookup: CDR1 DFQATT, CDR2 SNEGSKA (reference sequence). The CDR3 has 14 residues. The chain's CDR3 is CSARGFRPTDTQYF.

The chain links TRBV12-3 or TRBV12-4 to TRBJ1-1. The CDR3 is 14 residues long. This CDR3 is CASRTGHTWFLAFF.

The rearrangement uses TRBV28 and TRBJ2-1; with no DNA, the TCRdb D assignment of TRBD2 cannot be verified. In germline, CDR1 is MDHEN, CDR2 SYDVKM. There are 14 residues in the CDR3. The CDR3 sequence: CASKPAGGYNEQFF.

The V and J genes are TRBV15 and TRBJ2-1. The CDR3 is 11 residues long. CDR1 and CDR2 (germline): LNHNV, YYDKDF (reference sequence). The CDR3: CATSELNEQFF. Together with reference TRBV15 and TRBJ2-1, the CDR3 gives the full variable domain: DAMVIQNPRYQVTQFGKPVTLSCSQTLNHNVMYWYQQKSSQAPKLLFHYYDKDFNNEADTPDNFQSRRPNTSFCFLDIRSPGLGDTAMYLCATSELNEQFFGPGTRLTVL.

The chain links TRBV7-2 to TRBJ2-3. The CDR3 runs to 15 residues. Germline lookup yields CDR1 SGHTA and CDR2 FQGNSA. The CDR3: CASSRRKEGTDTQYF.

The CDR3: CASSLTDNSPLHF. This chain links TRBV11-2 with TRBJ1-6. CDR3 length: 13 amino acids. Per germline, CDR1 SGHAT and CDR2 FQNNGV.

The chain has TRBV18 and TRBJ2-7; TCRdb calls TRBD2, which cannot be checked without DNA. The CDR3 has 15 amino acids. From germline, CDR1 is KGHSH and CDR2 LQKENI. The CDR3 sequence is CASSPPVLRDSEQYF.

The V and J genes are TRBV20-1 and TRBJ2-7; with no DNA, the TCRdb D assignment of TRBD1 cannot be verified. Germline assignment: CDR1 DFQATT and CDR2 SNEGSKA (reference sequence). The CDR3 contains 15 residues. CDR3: CSARIRDRSPYEQYF.

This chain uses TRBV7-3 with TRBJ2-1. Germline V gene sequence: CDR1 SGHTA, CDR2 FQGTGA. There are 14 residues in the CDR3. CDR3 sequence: CASSLIGDFNEQFF. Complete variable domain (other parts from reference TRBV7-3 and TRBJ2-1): GAGVSQTPSNKVTEKGKYVELRCDPISGHTALYWYRQSLGQGPEFLIYFQGTGAADDSGLPNDRFFAVRPEGSVSTLKIQRTERGDSAVYLCASSLIGDFNEQFFGPGTRLTVL.

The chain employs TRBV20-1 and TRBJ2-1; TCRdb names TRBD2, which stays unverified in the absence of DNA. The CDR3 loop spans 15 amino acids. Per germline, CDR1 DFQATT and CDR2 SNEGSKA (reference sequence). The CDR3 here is CSASPHRGSHNEQFF.

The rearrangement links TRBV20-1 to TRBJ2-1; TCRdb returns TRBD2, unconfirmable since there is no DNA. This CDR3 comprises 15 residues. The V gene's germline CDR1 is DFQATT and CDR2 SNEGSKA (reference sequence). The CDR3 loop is CSARAGTNGYNEQFF.

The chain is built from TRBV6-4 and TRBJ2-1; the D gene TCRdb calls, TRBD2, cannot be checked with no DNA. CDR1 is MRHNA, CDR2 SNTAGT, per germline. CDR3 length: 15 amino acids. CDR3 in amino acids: CASSREGGLGNEQFF.